What follows is one TCR beta chain and its context. The germline V gene encodes CDR1 SEHNR and CDR2 FQNEAQ (reference sequence). The CDR3 has 12 amino acids. Between the trimmed V and J ends, which lost 4 bases and 2 bases, there was a span of 4 bases. Measured with immunoSEQ multiplex PCR; TCRdb has only the in-frame clones, and not every one. Of 55,000 to 75,000 clones in the sample, more than 85% were seen once. The data originate from a study of cytomegalovirus exposure and HLA in healthy donors. The specimen sequenced was PBMCs. The chain combines TRBV7-9 with TRBJ2-3; D is unclear. The receptor comes from a woman between 18 and 29 years old in good health and CMV-seropositive. The CDR3 region has the DNA TGTGCCAGCAGCTCTTACACAGATACGCAGTATTTT. It yields the protein CASSSYTDTQYF.